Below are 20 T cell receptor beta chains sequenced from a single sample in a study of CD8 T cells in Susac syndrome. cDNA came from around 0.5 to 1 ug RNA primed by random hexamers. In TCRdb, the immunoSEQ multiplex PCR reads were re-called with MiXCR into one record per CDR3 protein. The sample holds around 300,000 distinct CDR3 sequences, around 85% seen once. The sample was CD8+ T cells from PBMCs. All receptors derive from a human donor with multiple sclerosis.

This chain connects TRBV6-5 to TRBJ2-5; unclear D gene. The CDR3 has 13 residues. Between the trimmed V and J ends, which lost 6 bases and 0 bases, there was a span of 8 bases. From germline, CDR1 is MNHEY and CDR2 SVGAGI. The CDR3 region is CASRIPNQETQYF. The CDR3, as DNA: TGTGCCAGCAGGATACCGAACCAAGAGACCCAGTACTTC.

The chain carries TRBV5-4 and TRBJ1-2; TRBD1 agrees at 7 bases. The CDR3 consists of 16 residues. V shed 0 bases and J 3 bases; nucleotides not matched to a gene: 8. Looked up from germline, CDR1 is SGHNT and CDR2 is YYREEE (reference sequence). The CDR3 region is CASSLDSTGWHYGYTF. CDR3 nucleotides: TGTGCCAGCAGCTTGGATTCGACAGGGTGGCACTATGGCTACACCTTC.

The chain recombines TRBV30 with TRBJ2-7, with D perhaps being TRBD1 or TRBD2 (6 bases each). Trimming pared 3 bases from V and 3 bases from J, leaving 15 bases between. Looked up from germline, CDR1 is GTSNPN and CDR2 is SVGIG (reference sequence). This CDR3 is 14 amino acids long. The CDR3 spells CAWRVTGRLYEQYF. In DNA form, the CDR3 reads TGTGCCTGGAGAGTAACAGGGAGGCTCTACGAGCAGTACTTC.

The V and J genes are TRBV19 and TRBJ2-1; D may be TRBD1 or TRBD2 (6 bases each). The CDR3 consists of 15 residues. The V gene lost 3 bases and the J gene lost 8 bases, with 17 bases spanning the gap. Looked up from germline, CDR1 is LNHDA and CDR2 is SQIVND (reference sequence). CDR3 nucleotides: TGTGCCAGTAGTATTATAGGGGGAGCGGGCGATGAGCAGTTCTTC. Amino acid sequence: CASSIIGGAGDEQFF.

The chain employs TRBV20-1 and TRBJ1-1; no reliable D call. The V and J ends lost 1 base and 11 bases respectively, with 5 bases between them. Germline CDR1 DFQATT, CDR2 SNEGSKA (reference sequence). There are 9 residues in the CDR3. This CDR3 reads CSARVEAFF. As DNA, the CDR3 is TGCAGTGCTAGAGTCGAGGCTTTCTTT.

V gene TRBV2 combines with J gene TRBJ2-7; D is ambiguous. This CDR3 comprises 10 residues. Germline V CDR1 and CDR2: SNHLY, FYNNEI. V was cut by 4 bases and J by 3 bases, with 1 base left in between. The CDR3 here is CASSVYEQYF. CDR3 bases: TGTGCCAGCAGTGTCTACGAGCAGTACTTC.

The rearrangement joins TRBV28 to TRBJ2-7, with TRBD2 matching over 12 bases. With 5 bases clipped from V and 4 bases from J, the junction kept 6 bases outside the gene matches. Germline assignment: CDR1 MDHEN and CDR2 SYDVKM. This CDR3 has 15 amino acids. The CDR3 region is CASSLRLAGAYEQYF. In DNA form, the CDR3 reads TGTGCCAGCAGTCTCAGACTAGCGGGAGCTTACGAGCAGTACTTC.

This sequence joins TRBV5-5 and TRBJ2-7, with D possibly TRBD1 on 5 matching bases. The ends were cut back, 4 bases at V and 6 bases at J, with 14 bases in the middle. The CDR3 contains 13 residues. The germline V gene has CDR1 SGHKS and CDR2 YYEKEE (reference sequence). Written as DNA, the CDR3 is TGTGCCAGCAGCCCCGGGTCAGGGTTCGAGCAGTACTTC. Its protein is CASSPGSGFEQYF.

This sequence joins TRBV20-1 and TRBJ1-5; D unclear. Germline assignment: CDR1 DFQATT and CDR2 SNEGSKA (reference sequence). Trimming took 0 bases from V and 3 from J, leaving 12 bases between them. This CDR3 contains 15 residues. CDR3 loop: CSARESGEVNQPQHF. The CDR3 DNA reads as TGCAGTGCTAGAGAGTCGGGAGAGGTCAATCAGCCCCAGCATTTT.

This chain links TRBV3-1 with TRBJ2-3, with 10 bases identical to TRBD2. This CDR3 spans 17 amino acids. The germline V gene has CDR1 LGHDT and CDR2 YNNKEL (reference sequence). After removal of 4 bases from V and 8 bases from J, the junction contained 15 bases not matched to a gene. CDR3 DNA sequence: TGTGCCAGCAGCCTGACCCGAGCGGGGGGGTCCGGCCGTACGCAGTATTTT. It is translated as CASSLTRAGGSGRTQYF.

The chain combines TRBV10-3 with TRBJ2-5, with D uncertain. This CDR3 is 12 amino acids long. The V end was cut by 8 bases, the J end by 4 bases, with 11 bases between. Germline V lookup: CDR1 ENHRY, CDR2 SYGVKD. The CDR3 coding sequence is TGTGCCATCGGGGTATTCAGAGAGACCCAGTACTTC. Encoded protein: CAIGVFRETQYF.

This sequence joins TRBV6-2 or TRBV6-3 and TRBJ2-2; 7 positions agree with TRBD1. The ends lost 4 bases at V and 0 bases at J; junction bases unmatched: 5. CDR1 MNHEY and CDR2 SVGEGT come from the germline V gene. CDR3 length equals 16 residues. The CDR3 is CASSSTGVANTGELFF. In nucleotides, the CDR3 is TGTGCCAGCAGTTCCACAGGGGTCGCGAACACCGGGGAGCTGTTTTTT.

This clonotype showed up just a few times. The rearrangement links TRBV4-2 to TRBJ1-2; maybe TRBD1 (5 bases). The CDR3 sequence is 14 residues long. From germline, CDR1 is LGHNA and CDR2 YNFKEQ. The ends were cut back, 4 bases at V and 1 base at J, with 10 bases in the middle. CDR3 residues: CASSRQQHNYGYTF. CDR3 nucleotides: TGTGCCAGCAGCCGACAGCAACATAACTATGGCTACACCTTC.

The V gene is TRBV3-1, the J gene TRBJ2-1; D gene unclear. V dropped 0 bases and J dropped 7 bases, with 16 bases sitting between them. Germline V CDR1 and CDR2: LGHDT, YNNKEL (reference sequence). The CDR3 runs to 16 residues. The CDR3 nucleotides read TGTGCCAGCAGCCAAGAGATAGCTAGTACAACGAATGAGCAGTTCTTC. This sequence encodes CASSQEIASTTNEQFF.

CDR3 sequence (DNA): TGTGCCAGCAGCGGGGCGGGAGAGGGCACAGATACGCAGTATTTT. Its protein product is CASSGAGEGTDTQYF. The chain employs TRBV28 and TRBJ2-3; TRBD2 matches 7 bases. This CDR3 contains 15 residues. Trimming at V came to 6 bases and at J to 1 base, leaving 7 bases not matched to a gene. CDR1 is MDHEN, CDR2 SYDVKM, per germline. Filled out from reference TRBV28 and TRBJ2-3, the complete variable domain reads DVKVTQSSRYLVKRTGEKVFLECVQDMDHENMFWYRQDPGLGLRLIYFSYDVKMKEKGDIPEGYSVSREKKERFSLILESASTNQTSMYLCASSGAGEGTDTQYFGPGTRLTVL.

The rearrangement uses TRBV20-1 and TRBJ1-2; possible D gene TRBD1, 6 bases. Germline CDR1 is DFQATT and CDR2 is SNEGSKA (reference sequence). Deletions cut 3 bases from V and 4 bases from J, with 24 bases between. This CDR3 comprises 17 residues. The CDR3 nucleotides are TGCAGTGCTAGCGAACAGGGAATTTCATATCGTAGCTATGGCTACACCTTC. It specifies CSASEQGISYRSYGYTF.

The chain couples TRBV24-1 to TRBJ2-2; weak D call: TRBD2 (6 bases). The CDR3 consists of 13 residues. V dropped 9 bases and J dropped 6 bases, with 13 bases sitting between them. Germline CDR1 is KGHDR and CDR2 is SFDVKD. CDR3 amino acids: CATEGGVAGELFF. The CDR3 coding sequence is TGTGCCACCGAAGGAGGGGTGGCCGGGGAGCTGTTTTTT.

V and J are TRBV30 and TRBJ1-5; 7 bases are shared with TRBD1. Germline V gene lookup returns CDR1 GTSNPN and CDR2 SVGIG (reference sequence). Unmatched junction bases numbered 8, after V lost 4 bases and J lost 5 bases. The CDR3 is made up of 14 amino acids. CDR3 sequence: CAWTLGQEDQPQHF. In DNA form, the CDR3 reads TGTGCCTGGACCTTAGGACAGGAGGATCAGCCCCAGCATTTT.

The CDR3 spells CASSLLRELFF. CDR3 in DNA: TGTGCCAGCAGCTTACTTAGGGAGCTGTTTTTT. V is TRBV7-9 and J is TRBJ2-2; no reliable D call. Trimming stripped 2 bases from V and 9 bases from J, with 4 bases between. The CDR3 is made up of 11 amino acids. The germline gives CDR1 SEHNR, CDR2 FQNEAQ (reference sequence).

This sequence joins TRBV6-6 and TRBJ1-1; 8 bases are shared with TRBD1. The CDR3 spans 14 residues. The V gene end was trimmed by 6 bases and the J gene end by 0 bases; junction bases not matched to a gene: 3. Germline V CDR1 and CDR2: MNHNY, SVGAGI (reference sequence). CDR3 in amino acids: CASRGDRLNTEAFF. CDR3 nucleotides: TGTGCCAGCAGGGGGGACAGGCTGAACACTGAAGCTTTCTTT.